Detailed here is one TCR beta chain. Profiling relied on immunoSEQ multiplex PCR, and the TCRdb table lists in-frame clones only, not all of them. The table records approximately 340,000 clones, about 85% of them present only once. Treatment: some 20 received Ad26.COV2.S at low or high dose, single or two shots; 5 received placebo; per-sample allocation not given. Collection of the samples took place on day 63 after the first injection of vaccine or placebo. The data originate from a study of Ad26.COV2.S vaccination and SARS-CoV-2 variants. This TCR came from a person between 18 and 65 years old who received the Ad26.COV2.S COVID-19 vaccine or a placebo. Source: peripheral blood, taken in a trial of Ad26.COV2.S vaccine versus placebo.

CDR3: CASSLAGQPNTEAFF. The CDR3, as DNA: TGTGCCAGCAGCTTAGCGGGACAACCGAACACTGAAGCTTTCTTT. V gene TRBV7-8 combines with J gene TRBJ1-1; a possible D gene is TRBD1 (6 bases). Trimming stripped 0 bases from V and 1 base from J, with 9 bases between. CDR3 length equals 15 residues. Germline CDR1 reads SGHVS; CDR2 reads FQNEAQ.